The 26 T cell receptor beta chains below come from one sample, sequenced in a study of T-cell memory formation after mild COVID-19. TCRdb reanalysed the 5' RACE reads using MiXCR and keeps one entry per CDR3 protein. The sample lists some 300,000 distinct CDR3 sequences; 20% to 25% were seen once. Material: PBMCs or a T cell subset sorted from them (not recorded which). The source is a man younger than 30 who had mild COVID-19 (a few samples of this study predate the infection). Cell type and time point are not known.

The chain couples TRBV7-2 to TRBJ1-2; 8 bases are shared with TRBD1. The germline V gene has CDR1 SGHTA and CDR2 FQGNSA. CDR3 size: 14 residues. Trimming took 5 bases from V and 6 from J; bases not matched to a gene: 8. The CDR3 coding sequence is TGTGCCAGCAGCCGCAATACAGGGGGGAATGGCTACACCTTC. Its translation: CASSRNTGGNGYTF.

V and J are TRBV7-3 and TRBJ2-3, with 12 bases that match TRBD2. CDR3 length: 18 residues. V was clipped by 4 bases and J by 1 base; unmatched bases: 9. Germline CDR1 is SGHTA and CDR2 is FQGTGA. The CDR3 sequence: CASSSLPSGGAGTDTQYF. The CDR3 region has the DNA TGTGCCAGCAGCTCCCTCCCTAGCGGGGGGGCTGGCACAGATACGCAGTATTTT.

This clonotype was observed at least ten times. The chain joins TRBV11-2 to TRBJ2-7; possible D gene TRBD1, 6 bases. This CDR3 region has 12 residues. V was clipped by 5 bases and J by 6 bases, with 11 bases between them. Germline V lookup: CDR1 SGHAT, CDR2 FQNNGV. The CDR3, as DNA: TGTGCCAGCAGCCCGGACAGTCTCGAGCAGTACGTC. This codes for CASSPDSLEQYV.

In its sample, this clonotype was seen many times. The chain carries TRBV7-9 and TRBJ2-1, with D maybe TRBD2 (7 bases). In germline, CDR1 is SEHNR, CDR2 FQNEAQ (reference sequence). The CDR3 is made up of 15 amino acids. V lost 0 bases and J lost 5, with 11 bases in between. CDR3 loop: CASSLARGADNEQFF. CDR3 nucleotides: TGTGCCAGCAGCTTAGCTCGGGGGGCCGACAATGAGCAGTTCTTC.

The chain uses TRBV27 and TRBJ2-5; TRBD1 matches 7 bases. Germline lookup yields CDR1 MNHEY and CDR2 SMNVEV (reference sequence). The CDR3 consists of 14 residues. Trimming took 4 bases from V and 4 from J; bases not matched to a gene: 6. DNA for the CDR3: TGTGCCAGCAGTTCTCGGGACAGTAGAGAGACCCAGTACTTC. This codes for CASSSRDSRETQYF.

This clonotype was found a few times. The chain joins TRBV14 to TRBJ2-1; TRBD2 matches at 7 bases. CDR1 and CDR2 (germline): SGHDN, FVKESK. Germline trimming cut 1 base from V and 15 bases from J; bases unmatched to any gene: 9. The CDR3 covers 13 residues. CDR3 sequence: CASSQVVGGDLFF. CDR3 sequence (DNA): TGTGCCAGCAGCCAAGTAGTGGGGGGGGATCTGTTCTTC.

This clonotype was counted many times. The J gene is TRBJ2-7, the V gene TRBV5-1; 7 bases map to TRBD2. The V gene end was trimmed by 0 bases and the J gene end by 2 bases; junction bases not matched to a gene: 5. Germline assignment: CDR1 SGHRS and CDR2 YFSETQ. The CDR3 length is 15 residues. CDR3 coding DNA: TGCGCCAGCAGCTTGGCTAACGGGGGGACCTACGAGCAGTACTTC. Amino acids: CASSLANGGTYEQYF.

V gene TRBV4-1 combines with J gene TRBJ2-6; D is undetermined. The CDR3 runs to 16 residues. In germline, CDR1 is MGHRA, CDR2 YSYEKL. V was trimmed by 5 bases and J by 1 base, leaving 12 bases between them. The CDR3 DNA follows: TGCGCCAGCAGCGCAACCTCTCTGTCTGGGGCCAACGTCCTGACTTTC. Translated: CASSATSLSGANVLTF.

The genes are TRBV24-1 and TRBJ2-3, with D possibly matching TRBD2 (6 bases). Looked up from germline, CDR1 is KGHDR and CDR2 is SFDVKD. V lost 2 bases and J lost 4, with 12 bases in between. CDR3 length: 15 amino acids. The chain's CDR3 is CATSDWGEGADTQYF. The CDR3 DNA reads as TGTGCCACCAGTGATTGGGGGGAAGGGGCAGATACGCAGTATTTT.

At least ten counts were recorded for this clonotype. The V and J genes are TRBV6-2 or TRBV6-3 and TRBJ1-5; 10 nucleotides line up with TRBD1. CDR1 is MNHEY and CDR2 is SVGEGT in the germline V gene. CDR3 size: 15 residues. J gave up 5 bases and V 7 bases, and 8 bases lay outside the gene matches. This CDR3 is CASTNDRGQDQPQHF. CDR3 DNA sequence: TGTGCCAGCACCAATGACAGGGGGCAAGATCAGCCCCAGCATTTT.

In its sample, this clonotype was seen a few times. This chain connects TRBV7-3 to TRBJ1-2, with D maybe TRBD1 (6 bases). The V and J ends lost 3 bases and 8 bases respectively, with 13 bases between them. Looked up from germline, CDR1 is SGHTA and CDR2 is FQGTGA. The CDR3 has 13 residues. CDR3 nucleotides: TGTGCCAGCAGCTTGAACGGAGGGGGAGGCTACACCTTC. This translates into CASSLNGGGGYTF. Full variable domain (missing parts from reference TRBV7-3 and TRBJ1-2): GAGVSQTPSNKVTEKGKYVELRCDPISGHTALYWYRQSLGQGPEFLIYFQGTGAADDSGLPNDRFFAVRPEGSVSTLKIQRTERGDSAVYLCASSLNGGGGYTFGSGTRLTVV.

A few counts support this clonotype. The chain links TRBV11-2 to TRBJ1-5; unclear D gene. The CDR3 runs to 14 residues. V lost 0 bases and J 4 bases, leaving 7 bases between the germline ends. The germline CDR1 and CDR2 sequences are SGHAT and FQNNGV. Here the CDR3 reads CASSLDHTNQPQHF. The CDR3 region has the DNA TGTGCCAGCAGCTTAGATCATACAAATCAGCCCCAGCATTTT.

V and J are TRBV27 and TRBJ2-5; 12 positions match TRBD2. CDR3 size: 15 residues. The germline V gene has CDR1 MNHEY and CDR2 SMNVEV (reference sequence). V shed 0 bases, J shed 9 bases, and the junction held 5 bases outside the gene matches. CDR3 DNA: TGTGCCAGCAGTTTATCGATCGGGACTAGCGGGCCCCAGTACTTC. Translating it yields CASSLSIGTSGPQYF.

The chain recombines TRBV7-2 with TRBJ2-7; D may correspond to TRBD1 or TRBD2 (5 bases each). Germline lookup yields CDR1 SGHTA and CDR2 FQGNSA. This CDR3 has 14 amino acids. Trimming removed 4 bases at V and 3 bases at J, with 13 bases between. As DNA, the CDR3 is TGTGCCAGCAGCTCACCGGGACCACACTACGAGCAGTACTTC. Protein sequence: CASSSPGPHYEQYF.

This clonotype was seen a few times. DNA for the CDR3: TGCAGCGTTACGGATAACTATGGCTACACCTTC. Protein sequence: CSVTDNYGYTF. The V and J genes are TRBV29-1 and TRBJ1-2; D not certain. The CDR3 runs 11 residues. The V end was cut by 5 bases, the J end by 1 base, with 5 bases between. CDR1 and CDR2 from the germline V gene are SQVTM and ANQGSEA.

The chain carries TRBV19 and TRBJ2-7, with D hard to call. Germline lookup yields CDR1 LNHDA and CDR2 SQIVND (reference sequence). This CDR3 contains 15 residues. Between the trimmed V and J ends, which lost 3 bases and 3 bases, there was a span of 15 bases. The chain's CDR3 is CASSIVRWGFYEQYF. The DNA for the CDR3 is TGTGCCAGTAGTATCGTCCGTTGGGGATTCTACGAGCAGTACTTC. The variable domain in full, with the rest retrieved from reference TRBV19 and TRBJ2-7, is DGGITQSPKYLFRKEGQNVTLSCEQNLNHDAMYWYRQDPGQGLRLIYYSQIVNDFQKGDIAEGYSVSREKKESFPLTVTSAQKNPTAFYLCASSIVRWGFYEQYFGPGTRLTVT.

This clonotype came up a few times. This chain uses TRBV3-1 with TRBJ2-7; D unresolved. The germline V gene encodes CDR1 LGHDT and CDR2 YNNKEL (reference sequence). The CDR3 runs to 13 residues. V lost 0 bases to trimming and J lost 3 bases, with 6 bases between them. CDR3 protein: CASSQDASYEQYF. The CDR3 DNA reads TGTGCCAGCAGCCAAGATGCCAGCTACGAGCAGTACTTC.

This clonotype was seen more than once but under ten times. The chain employs TRBV20-1 and TRBJ1-6; D uncertain. The CDR3 sequence is 14 residues long. The germline V gene has CDR1 DFQATT and CDR2 SNEGSKA (reference sequence). Trimming left V 6 bases short and J 7 bases short, with 16 bases between. CDR3 bases: TGCAGTGCCCCGGGCGGGGAGTGGAATTCACCCCTCCACTTT. It translates to CSAPGGEWNSPLHF.

V usage is TRBV7-3 and J usage is TRBJ2-2, with D possibly matching TRBD1 (5 bases). Germline CDR1 SGHTA, CDR2 FQGTGA. The CDR3 is made up of 13 amino acids. Trimming left V 5 bases short and J 6 bases short, with 10 bases between. The CDR3 loop is CASSPRAPGELFF. DNA of the CDR3: TGTGCCAGCAGCCCCAGGGCCCCCGGGGAGCTGTTTTTT.

The chain links TRBV7-9 to TRBJ2-7; TRBD1 might be the D (6 bases). The CDR3 is 14 amino acids. CDR1 is SEHNR and CDR2 is FQNEAQ in the germline V gene (reference sequence). V lost 5 bases to trimming and J lost 3 bases, with 14 bases between them. CDR3 in DNA: TGTGCCAGCAGCGGACGGGACAATCTCTACGAGCAGTACGTC. Amino acid sequence: CASSGRDNLYEQYV.

This chain links TRBV3-1 with TRBJ2-3, with a possible D match to TRBD1 (5 bases). V shed 4 bases and J shed 3 bases, with 11 bases lying between them. The CDR3 covers 14 residues. The V gene's germline CDR1 is LGHDT and CDR2 YNNKEL (reference sequence). CDR3 sequence (DNA): TGTGCCAGCAGCCCAAGGTACAGGACAGATACGCAGTATTTT. Its translation is CASSPRYRTDTQYF.

This clonotype was seen more than once but under ten times. The chain employs TRBV6-5 and TRBJ1-3, with 7 nucleotides matching TRBD1. The CDR3 runs to 15 residues. The germline V gene encodes CDR1 MNHEY and CDR2 SVGAGI. V gave up 6 bases and J gave up 0 bases; unmatched junction bases: 5. CDR3 protein: CASRTQGGSGNTIYF. The CDR3 region has the DNA TGTGCCAGCAGGACCCAGGGGGGCTCTGGAAACACCATATATTTT.

The chain combines TRBV28 with TRBJ2-5; the D is unclear. From germline, CDR1 is MDHEN and CDR2 SYDVKM. V shed 5 bases and J shed 5 bases, with 6 bases lying between them. The CDR3 has 11 amino acids. The CDR3: CASSRVETQYF. DNA for the CDR3: TGTGCCAGCAGTAGGGTGGAGACCCAGTACTTC.

This clonotype was counted only a few times. This chain uses TRBV12-3 or TRBV12-4 with TRBJ2-1, with TRBD2 matching over 10 bases. Losses at the gene ends were 2 bases for V and 0 bases for J; bases not matched to a gene: 7. The CDR3 extends over 18 amino acids. CDR3 region: CASSLLAGARSSYNEQFF. The DNA of the CDR3 is TGTGCCAGCAGTTTACTAGCGGGGGCCCGGAGCTCCTACAATGAGCAGTTCTTC.

The CDR3 coding sequence is TGTGCCTCCGGCGGGGGGCACAATCAGCCCCAGCATTTT. The encoded protein is CASGGGHNQPQHF. The J gene is TRBJ1-5, the V gene TRBV5-5; weak D call: TRBD1 (6 bases). The CDR3 totals 13 residues. Looked up from germline, CDR1 is SGHKS and CDR2 is YYEKEE (reference sequence). Trimming shortened V by 10 bases and J by 3 bases, and 14 bases separated the two germline ends.

This clonotype was recorded a few times. The chain has TRBV11-2 and TRBJ2-1; possible D gene TRBD1, 6 bases. Deletions cut 5 bases from V and 2 bases from J, with 13 bases between. This CDR3 comprises 15 residues. Germline V lookup: CDR1 SGHAT, CDR2 FQNNGV. The CDR3: CASSPLGATYNEQFF. CDR3 nucleotide sequence: TGTGCCAGCAGCCCCTTGGGGGCCACCTACAATGAGCAGTTCTTC.